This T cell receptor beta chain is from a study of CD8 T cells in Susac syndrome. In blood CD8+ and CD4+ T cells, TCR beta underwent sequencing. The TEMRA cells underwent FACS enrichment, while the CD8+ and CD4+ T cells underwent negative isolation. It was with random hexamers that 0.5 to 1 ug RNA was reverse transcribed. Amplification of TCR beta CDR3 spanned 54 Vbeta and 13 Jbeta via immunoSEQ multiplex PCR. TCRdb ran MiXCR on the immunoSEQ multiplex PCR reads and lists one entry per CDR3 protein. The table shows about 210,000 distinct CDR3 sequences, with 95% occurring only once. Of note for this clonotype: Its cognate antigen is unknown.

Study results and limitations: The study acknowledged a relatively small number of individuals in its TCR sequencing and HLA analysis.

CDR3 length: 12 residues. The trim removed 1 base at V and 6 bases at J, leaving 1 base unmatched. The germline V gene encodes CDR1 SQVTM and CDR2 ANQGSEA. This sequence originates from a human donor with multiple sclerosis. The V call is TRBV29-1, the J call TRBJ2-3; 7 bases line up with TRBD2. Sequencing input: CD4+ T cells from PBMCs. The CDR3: CSVEARGDTQYF. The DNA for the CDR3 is TGCAGCGTTGAAGCGCGGGGGGATACGCAGTATTTT.